This T cell receptor (beta chain) was identified in a study of T cells in Graves' hyperthyroidism and ophthalmopathy. About the study: Peripheral blood was obtained at initial diagnosis, preceding any treatment. Findings and limits, study-wide: The authors' 13 V-J model separated ophthalmopathy from stable hyperthyroidism.

Researchers amplified the TCR beta CDR3 regions from RNA transcripts. RT-PCR in the first round (using the HTBI primer set) targeted the TCR CDR3. TCRdb fed the multiplex PCR reads into MiXCR, producing one record per CDR3 protein. The sample records about 640,000 distinct CDR3 sequences, less than 25% being singletons. In regard to this clonotype: Its antigen is unidentified.

The CDR3 sequence is 15 residues long. V gave up 0 bases and J gave up 6 bases, with 12 bases separating them. The germline gives CDR1 LNHNV, CDR2 YYDKDF (reference sequence). Lactation, pregnancy, other autoimmune disease or uncontrolled infection led to exclusion of patients. The diagnoses drew upon clinical symptoms, serum thyroxine and TRAb, thyroid ultrasound and orbital computed tomography. Sequences were obtained from blood. J is TRBJ1-5 and V is TRBV15, with D perhaps TRBD1 (5 bases). The source of this sequence is a man aged 25-45 years with Graves' ophthalmopathy. The CDR3 spells CATSREQDGSQPQHF. The CDR3, as DNA: TGTGCCACCAGCAGAGAACAGGACGGATCTCAGCCCCAGCATTTT.